These T cell receptor beta chains were read from a single sample in a study of cytotoxic CD8 clonotypes in ibrutinib-treated CLL. Clones were read by immunoSEQ multiplex PCR, and TCRdb kept only the in-frame ones, dropping some. The sample contains roughly 14,000 clones, 70% of which appear only once. The specimen was PBMCs, collected before ibrutinib treatment. The receptor source for this set is a human donor with chronic lymphocytic leukemia. The CDR3 runs from the conserved cysteine through the conserved F or W. Each record gives: clone size, D gene, J gene, V gene, CDR3 protein, CDR3 DNA. D genes are given only for firm matches. The size of a clone is reported for some rows only, either as once, few or many, or as a class for expanded clones.

NA | NA | TRBJ2-1 | TRBV4-1 | CASSQAGERRNEQFF | TGCGCCAGCAGCCAAGCCGGTGAAAGACGGAATGAGCAGTTCTTC
NA | NA | TRBJ2-3 | TRBV11-3 | CASSSWSGVAITDTQYF | TGTGCCAGCAGTTCCTGGTCCGGGGTCGCTATCACAGATACGCAGTATTTT
NA | TRBD2 | TRBJ2-7 | TRBV7-6 | CASSLDGAGGPSYEQYF | TGTGCCAGCAGCTTAGATGGGGCGGGAGGGCCTTCCTACGAGCAGTACTTC
NA | NA | TRBJ2-7 | TRBV4-3 | CASSEGTVAYEQYF | TGCGCCAGCAGCGAGGGGACGGTAGCCTACGAGCAGTACTTC
NA | NA | TRBJ2-5 | TRBV27 | CASSPWGGGTQETQYF | TGTGCCAGCAGCCCTTGGGGCGGGGGCACCCAAGAGACCCAGTACTTC
NA | NA | TRBJ2-5 | TRBV10-3 | CAIRAGPGQETQYF | TGTGCCATCAGAGCCGGCCCGGGCCAAGAGACCCAGTACTTC
NA | NA | TRBJ2-5 | TRBV2 | CASSEVGADQYF | TGTGCCAGCAGTGAAGTGGGTGCCGACCAGTACTTC
NA | NA | TRBJ1-2 | TRBV15 | CATSKVWAAGSYGYTF | TGTGCCACCAGCAAGGTGTGGGCAGCGGGGTCCTATGGCTACACCTTC
NA | NA | TRBJ1-2 | TRBV28 | CASSGAANYGYTF | TGTGCCAGCAGTGGGGCGGCAAACTATGGCTACACCTTC
NA | TRBD2 | TRBJ2-7 | TRBV6-1 | CASSGEGSTYEQYF | TGTGCCAGCAGTGGGGAGGGGTCTACCTACGAGCAGTACTTC
NA | NA | TRBJ2-3 | TRBV7-6 | CASSPQGSVDTQYF | TGTGCCAGCAGCCCGCAGGGTTCCGTAGATACGCAGTATTTT
once | TRBD2 | TRBJ2-3 | TRBV7-2 | CASSPGLAGGDTQYF | TGTGCCAGCAGCCCGGGACTAGCGGGGGGGGATACGCAGTATTTT
NA | NA | TRBJ2-3 | TRBV11-3 | CASSPYRAGVSDTQYF | TGTGCCAGCAGCCCTTATAGGGCAGGGGTTTCGGATACGCAGTATTTT
NA | NA | TRBJ2-7 | TRBV28 | CASSYVQGREQYF | TGTGCCAGCAGTTATGTACAGGGCCGTGAGCAGTACTTC
NA | NA | TRBJ1-6 | TRBV4-3 | CASSQSPGAGGNSPLHF | TGCGCCAGCAGCCAATCTCCCGGCGCCGGGGGCAATTCACCCCTCCACTTT
NA | NA | TRBJ2-1 | TRBV25-1 | CASSPNPRGEQFF | TGTGCCAGCAGTCCAAACCCTAGGGGTGAGCAGTTCTTC
NA | NA | TRBJ1-4 | TRBV30 | CAWSVRGRGTNEKLFF | TGTGCCTGGAGTGTGCGGGGCAGGGGAACTAATGAAAAACTGTTTTTT
NA | NA | TRBJ2-3 | TRBV19 | CASSRAGWGTDTQYF | TGTGCCAGTAGTAGGGCGGGATGGGGCACAGATACGCAGTATTTT
NA | TRBD2 | TRBJ2-7 | TRBV4-3 | CASSQGTSGYEQYF | TGCGCCAGCAGCCAAGGGACTAGCGGCTACGAGCAGTACTTC
NA | NA | TRBJ1-2 | TRBV19 | CASSSRYRYGYTF | TGTGCCAGTAGCAGCCGTTATCGGTATGGCTACACCTTC
NA | NA | TRBJ1-5 | TRBV21-1 | CASSKWGTWGQSNQPQHF | TGTGCCAGCAGCAAATGGGGAACCTGGGGACAAAGCAATCAGCCCCAGCATTTT
NA | TRBD1 | TRBJ1-5 | TRBV7-2 | CASSAGGGRPQHF | TGTGCCAGCAGCGCAGGGGGGGGTCGGCCCCAGCATTTT
NA | TRBD2 | TRBJ2-5 | TRBV27 | CASSFQFSGRAGETQYF | TGTGCCAGCAGTTTCCAATTCTCGGGGAGGGCCGGGGAGACCCAGTACTTC
NA | TRBD1 | TRBJ1-2 | TRBV19 | CASSIGRDRGTGYTF | TGTGCCAGTAGTATAGGCCGGGACAGGGGGACGGGCTACACCTTC
NA | TRBD1 | TRBJ2-1 | TRBV5-1 | CASSPRTGSGNEQFF | TGCGCCAGCAGCCCAAGGACAGGGTCGGGCAATGAGCAGTTCTTC
once | NA | TRBJ1-2 | TRBV5-8 | CASSLYSPYGYTF | TGTGCCAGCAGCTTGTACAGCCCCTATGGCTACACCTTC
NA | TRBD1 | TRBJ2-7 | TRBV11-2 | CASSPVDRNTYEQYF | TGTGCCAGCAGCCCGGTGGACAGGAACACCTACGAGCAGTACTTC
few | TRBD1 | TRBJ2-5 | TRBV28 | CASSPDRPEETQYF | TGTGCCAGCAGCCCGGACAGGCCGGAAGAGACCCAGTACTTC
few | NA | TRBJ2-7 | TRBV7-2 | CASSLASPSYEQYF | TGTGCCAGCAGCTTAGCGAGTCCCTCCTACGAGCAGTACTTC
NA | NA | TRBJ1-4 | TRBV10-1 | CASSRRGPQGSEKLFF | TGCGCCAGCAGTCGACGGGGCCCCCAAGGAAGTGAAAAACTGTTTTTT
NA | TRBD2 | TRBJ2-1 | TRBV5-1 | CASTQRGTYNEQFF | TGCGCCAGCACCCAGCGGGGGACCTACAATGAGCAGTTCTTC
NA | NA | TRBJ2-6 | TRBV28 | CASTADSGANVLTF | TGTGCCAGCACGGCCGACTCTGGGGCCAACGTCCTGACTTTC
NA | TRBD1 | TRBJ2-5 | TRBV5-1 | CASRPGTGPQETQYF | TGCGCCAGCAGGCCCGGGACAGGGCCCCAAGAGACCCAGTACTTC